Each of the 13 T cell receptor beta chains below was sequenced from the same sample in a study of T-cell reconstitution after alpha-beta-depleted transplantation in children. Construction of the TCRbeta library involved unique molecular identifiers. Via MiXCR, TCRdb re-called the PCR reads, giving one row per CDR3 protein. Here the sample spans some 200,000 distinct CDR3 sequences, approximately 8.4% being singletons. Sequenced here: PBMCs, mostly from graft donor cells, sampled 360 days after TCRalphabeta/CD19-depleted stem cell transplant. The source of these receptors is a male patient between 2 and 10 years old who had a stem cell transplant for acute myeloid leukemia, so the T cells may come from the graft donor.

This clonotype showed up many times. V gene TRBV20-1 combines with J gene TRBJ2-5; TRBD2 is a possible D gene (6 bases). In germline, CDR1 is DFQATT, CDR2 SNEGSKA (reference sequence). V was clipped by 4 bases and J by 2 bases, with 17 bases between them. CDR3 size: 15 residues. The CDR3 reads CSAMSGGTLQETQYF. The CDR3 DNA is TGCAGTGCTATGTCCGGCGGGACGTTGCAAGAGACCCAGTACTTC.

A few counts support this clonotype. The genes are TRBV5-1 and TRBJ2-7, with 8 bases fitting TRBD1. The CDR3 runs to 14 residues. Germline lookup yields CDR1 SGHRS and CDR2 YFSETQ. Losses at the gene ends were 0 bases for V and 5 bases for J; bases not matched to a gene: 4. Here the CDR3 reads CASSLEDRANEQYF. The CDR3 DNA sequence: TGCGCCAGCAGCTTGGAGGACAGGGCCAACGAGCAGTACTTC.

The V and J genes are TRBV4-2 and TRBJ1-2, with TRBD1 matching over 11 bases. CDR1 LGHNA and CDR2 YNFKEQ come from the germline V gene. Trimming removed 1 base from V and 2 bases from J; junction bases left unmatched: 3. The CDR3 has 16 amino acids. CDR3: CASSQVGTGGNYGYTF. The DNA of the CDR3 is TGTGCCAGCAGCCAAGTGGGGACAGGGGGAAACTATGGCTACACCTTC.

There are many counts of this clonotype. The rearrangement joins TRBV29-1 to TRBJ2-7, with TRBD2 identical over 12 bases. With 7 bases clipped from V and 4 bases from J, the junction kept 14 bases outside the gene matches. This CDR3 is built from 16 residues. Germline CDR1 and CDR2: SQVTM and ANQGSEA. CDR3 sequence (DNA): TGCAGCGCCGACATTCCTAGCGGGAGGGGTGGGTACGAGCAGTACTTC. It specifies CSADIPSGRGGYEQYF.

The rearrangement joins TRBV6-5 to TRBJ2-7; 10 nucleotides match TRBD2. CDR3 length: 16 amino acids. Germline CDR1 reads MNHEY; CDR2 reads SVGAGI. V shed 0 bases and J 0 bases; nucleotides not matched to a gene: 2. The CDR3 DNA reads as TGTGCCAGCAGTTACTCTGGACTAGCGGCCTCCTACGAGCAGTACTTC. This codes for CASSYSGLAASYEQYF.

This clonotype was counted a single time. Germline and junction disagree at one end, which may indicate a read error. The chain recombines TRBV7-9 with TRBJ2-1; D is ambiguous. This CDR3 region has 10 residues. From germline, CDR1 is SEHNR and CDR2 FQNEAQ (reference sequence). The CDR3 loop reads CASSLNELFF. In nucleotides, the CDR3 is TGTGCCAGCAGCCTTAATGAGCTGTTCTTC.

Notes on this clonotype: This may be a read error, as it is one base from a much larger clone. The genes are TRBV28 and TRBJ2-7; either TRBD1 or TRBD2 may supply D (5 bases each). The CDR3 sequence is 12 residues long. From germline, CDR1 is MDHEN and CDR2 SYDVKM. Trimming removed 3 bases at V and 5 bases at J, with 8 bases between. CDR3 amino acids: CASSFGGDEQYF. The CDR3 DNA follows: TGTGCCAGCAGTTTTGGGGGTGACGAGCAGTACTTC.

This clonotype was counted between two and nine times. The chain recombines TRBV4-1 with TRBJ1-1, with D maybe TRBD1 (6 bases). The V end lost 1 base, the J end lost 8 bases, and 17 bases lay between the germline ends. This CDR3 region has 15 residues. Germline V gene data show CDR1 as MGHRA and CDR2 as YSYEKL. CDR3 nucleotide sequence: TGCGCCAGCAGCCAAGTTCTCGGGGCAGGGGTCGAAGCTTTCTTT. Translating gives CASSQVLGAGVEAFF.

In DNA, the CDR3 is TGTGCCAGCAGTGAATACGGAGGCAGGGGCTACGAGCAGTACTTC. Protein sequence: CASSEYGGRGYEQYF. The chain employs TRBV25-1 and TRBJ2-7; perhaps TRBD1 as D (6 bases). The CDR3 has 15 amino acids. The V and J ends lost 0 bases and 3 bases respectively, with 12 bases between them. CDR1 MGHDK and CDR2 SYGVNS come from the germline V gene.

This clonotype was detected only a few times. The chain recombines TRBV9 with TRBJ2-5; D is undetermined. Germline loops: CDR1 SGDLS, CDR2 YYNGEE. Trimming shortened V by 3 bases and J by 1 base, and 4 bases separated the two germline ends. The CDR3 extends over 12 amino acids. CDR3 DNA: TGTGCCAGCAGCGGGATCCAAGAGACCCAGTACTTC. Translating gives CASSGIQETQYF.

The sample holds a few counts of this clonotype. The CDR3 DNA reads as TGCGCCAGCAGTGAGGGAGTCTCCACCGGGGAGCTGTTTTTT. Protein sequence: CASSEGVSTGELFF. The rearrangement joins TRBV5-1 to TRBJ2-2; the D gene is possibly TRBD2 (5 bases). Trimming removed 5 bases from V and 4 bases from J, with 12 bases in between. Germline lookup yields CDR1 SGHRS and CDR2 YFSETQ. The CDR3 runs 14 residues.

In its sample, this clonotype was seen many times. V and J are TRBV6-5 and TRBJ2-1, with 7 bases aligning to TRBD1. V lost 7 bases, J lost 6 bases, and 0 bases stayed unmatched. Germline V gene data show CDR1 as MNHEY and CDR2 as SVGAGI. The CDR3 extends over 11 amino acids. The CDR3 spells CASTGGNEQFF. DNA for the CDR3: TGTGCCAGCACAGGGGGCAATGAGCAGTTCTTC.

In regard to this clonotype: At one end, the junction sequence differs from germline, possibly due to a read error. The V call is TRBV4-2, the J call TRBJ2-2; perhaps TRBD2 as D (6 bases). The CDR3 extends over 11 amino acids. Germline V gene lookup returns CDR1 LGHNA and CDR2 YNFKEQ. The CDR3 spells CASKRAGEVFF. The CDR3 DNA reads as TGTGCCAGCAAAAGGGCCGGGGAGGTGTTTTTT.